This T cell receptor (beta chain) was sequenced during a study of T-cell memory formation after mild COVID-19. The CDR3 is 15 amino acids. The germline V gene encodes CDR1 GTSNPN and CDR2 SVGIG (reference sequence). Trimming removed 1 base at V and 2 bases at J, with 15 bases between. TCRdb re-called the 5' RACE reads with MiXCR, one entry per CDR3 protein. The sample has about 190,000 distinct CDR3 sequences, about a sixth seen once. This rearrangement joins TRBV30 to TRBJ2-7; D may be TRBD1 or TRBD2 (5 bases each). The clonotype originates from an adult woman who had mild COVID-19 (a few samples of this study predate the infection). Cell type and time point are not known. Material: PBMCs or a T cell subset sorted from them (not recorded which). CDR3 bases: TGTGCCTGGAGTGATTCGAAGGGGACCACCTACGAGCAGTACTTC. Its protein product is CAWSDSKGTTYEQYF.